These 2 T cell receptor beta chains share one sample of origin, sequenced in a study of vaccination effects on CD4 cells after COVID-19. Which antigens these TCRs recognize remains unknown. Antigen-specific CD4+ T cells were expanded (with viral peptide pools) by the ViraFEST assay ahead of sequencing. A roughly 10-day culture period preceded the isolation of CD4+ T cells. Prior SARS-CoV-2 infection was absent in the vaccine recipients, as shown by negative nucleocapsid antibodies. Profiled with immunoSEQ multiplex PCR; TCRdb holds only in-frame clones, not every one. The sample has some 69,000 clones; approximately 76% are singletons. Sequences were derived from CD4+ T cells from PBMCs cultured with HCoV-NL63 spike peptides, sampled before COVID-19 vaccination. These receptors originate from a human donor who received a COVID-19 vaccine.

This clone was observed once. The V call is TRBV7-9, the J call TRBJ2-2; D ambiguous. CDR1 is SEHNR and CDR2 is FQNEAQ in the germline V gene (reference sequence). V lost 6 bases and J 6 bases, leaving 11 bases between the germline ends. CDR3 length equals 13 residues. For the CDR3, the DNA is TGTGCCAGCAGTCCTGGGATATCCGGGGAGCTGTTTTTT. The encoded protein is CASSPGISGELFF.

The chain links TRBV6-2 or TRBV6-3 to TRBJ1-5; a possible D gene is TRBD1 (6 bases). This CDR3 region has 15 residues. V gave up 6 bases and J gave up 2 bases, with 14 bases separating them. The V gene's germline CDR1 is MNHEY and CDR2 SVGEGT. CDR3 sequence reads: CASSQGGAGNQPQHF. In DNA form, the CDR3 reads TGTGCCAGCAGCCAAGGGGGGGCGGGCAATCAGCCCCAGCATTTT.